The next 8 T cell receptor beta chains were all read from a single sample in a study of T-cell reconstitution after alpha-beta-depleted transplantation in children. For TCRbeta, the library was prepared with unique molecular identifiers. MiXCR was run by TCRdb on the PCR reads, yielding one entry per CDR3 protein. The sample has roughly 500,000 distinct CDR3 sequences; roughly an eighth are singletons. The sample in question was PBMCs from the stem cell graft donor, obtained from the stem cell graft. These receptors all stem from a human donor who donated a stem cell graft to a child with combined immunodeficiency.

This clonotype came up many times. This rearrangement joins TRBV11-2 to TRBJ2-3, with TRBD2 matching over 13 bases. This CDR3 is built from 19 residues. Germline assignment: CDR1 SGHAT and CDR2 FQNNGV. The trim removed 5 bases at V and 0 bases at J, leaving 11 bases unmatched. In nucleotides, the CDR3 is TGTGCCAGCAGCCCACACTCCGGGACTAGCGGGACTAGCACAGATACGCAGTATTTT. It yields the protein CASSPHSGTSGTSTDTQYF.

The rearrangement uses TRBV29-1 and TRBJ2-7; 14 bases are shared with TRBD2. Germline CDR1 reads SQVTM; CDR2 reads ANQGSEA. CDR3 length: 20 residues. J gave up 2 bases and V 4 bases, and 19 bases lay outside the gene matches. The CDR3 sequence is CSVVWLKPGLAGDSTYEQYF. CDR3 nucleotide sequence: TGCAGCGTTGTCTGGCTGAAACCGGGACTAGCGGGAGACAGTACCTACGAGCAGTACTTC.

This clonotype was recorded at least ten times. This chain connects TRBV24-1 to TRBJ2-3; D is perhaps TRBD2 (6 bases). Per the germline V gene, CDR1 is KGHDR and CDR2 is SFDVKD. The CDR3 runs to 15 residues. Trimming pared 9 bases from V and 5 bases from J, leaving 20 bases between. The CDR3 here is CATARRGNPGDTQYF. In DNA, the CDR3 is TGTGCCACCGCCAGGAGGGGCAACCCCGGAGATACGCAGTATTTT.

This clonotype was detected only a few times. The V gene is TRBV5-1, the J gene TRBJ2-3; D is undetermined. CDR3 length: 15 amino acids. CDR1 is SGHRS and CDR2 is YFSETQ in the germline V gene. V was clipped by 1 base and J by 0 bases, with 9 bases between them. The CDR3 loop reads CASSLTGPSTDTQYF. The CDR3 bases are TGCGCCAGCAGCTTGACGGGCCCCAGCACAGATACGCAGTATTTT.

This clonotype was detected ten times or more. The chain combines TRBV11-3 with TRBJ2-2, with 9 bases that match TRBD1. The CDR3 covers 16 residues. Germline lookup yields CDR1 SGHNT and CDR2 YENEEA. Trimming took 8 bases from V and 5 from J; bases not matched to a gene: 12. The CDR3 sequence: CASFQPGQGSTGELFF. The CDR3 DNA sequence: TGTGCCAGCTTCCAACCGGGACAGGGTTCGACCGGGGAGCTGTTTTTT.

This clonotype has at least ten counts. Because the CDR3 is missing its conserved closing phenylalanine or tryptophan, this is likely a read error. It is unclear where the CDR3 begins or ends on the DNA, so no DNA is shown, and the CDR3 is as TCRdb lists it. The genes are TRBV5-6 and TRBJ1-2. Germline V gene sequence: CDR1 SGHDT, CDR2 YYEEEE. The CDR3 extends over 12 residues, inclusive of both ends. The CDR3 sequence is CASSLGGGSFLV.

J is TRBJ2-7 and V is TRBV6-5; D not certain. Germline V gene sequence: CDR1 MNHEY, CDR2 SVGAGI. CDR3 length: 13 residues. With 2 bases removed from V and 7 bases from J, the gap between germline ends came to 12 bases. The CDR3 reads CASSYPTPKEQYF. In DNA, the CDR3 is TGTGCCAGCAGTTACCCGACCCCTAAAGAGCAGTACTTC.

This clonotype was recorded at least ten times. This chain joins TRBV5-1 and TRBJ2-1, with TRBD1 identical over 9 bases. V trimming: 0 bases; J trimming: 8 bases; junction bases outside the gene matches: 9. Germline V gene data show CDR1 as SGHRS and CDR2 as YFSETQ. CDR3 length equals 16 residues. CDR3 protein: CASSLEGGTGSHEQFF. The CDR3, as DNA: TGCGCCAGCAGCTTGGAGGGGGGGACAGGGAGCCATGAGCAGTTCTTC.